Listed below are T cell receptor beta chains from one sample, sequenced in a study of blood T cell repertoires in COVID-19. Profiled with immunoSEQ multiplex PCR; TCRdb holds only in-frame clones, not every one. Here the sample spans about 190,000 clones, about 81% being singletons. Sequenced material: PBMCs or T cells enriched from blood (not recorded which). These receptors all come from a woman in her twenties or thirties who had recovered from COVID-19. CDR3s include the opening cysteine and the closing phenylalanine or tryptophan. A D gene is named only where the DNA matches it firmly. Clone size is shown for a subset of rows, as once, few, many or a class of expanded clone.

abundance: .
d_gene: TRBD1
v_gene: TRBV5-1
j_gene: TRBJ1-1
CDR3nt: TGCGCCAGCAGTTTTGGACAGGGGGCAGTTACTGAAGCTTTCTTT
CDR3aa: CASSFGQGAVTEAFF

abundance: once
d_gene: .
v_gene: TRBV9
j_gene: TRBJ2-6
CDR3nt: TGTGCCAGCAGCACCCAGAGGGCCAACGTCCTGACTTTC
CDR3aa: CASSTQRANVLTF

abundance: .
d_gene: .
v_gene: TRBV7-2
j_gene: TRBJ1-6
CDR3nt: TGTGCCAGCAGCCCATCATCTTCACCCCTCCACTTT
CDR3aa: CASSPSSSPLHF

abundance: .
d_gene: TRBD2
v_gene: TRBV6-4
j_gene: TRBJ2-1
CDR3nt: TGTGCCAGCAGTGAGGGACTAGCGGCTTTTAGGGGCAATGAGCAGTTCTTC
CDR3aa: CASSEGLAAFRGNEQFF

abundance: few
d_gene: .
v_gene: TRBV10-1
j_gene: TRBJ2-3
CDR3nt: TGCGCCAGCAGTGAGGGGTCGGGCGGGTCCACAGATACGCAGTATTTT
CDR3aa: CASSEGSGGSTDTQYF

abundance: .
d_gene: TRBD2
v_gene: TRBV19
j_gene: TRBJ2-2
CDR3nt: TGTGCCACCAGACTAGCGGGAGTGGGGACCGGGGAGCTGTTTTTT
CDR3aa: CATRLAGVGTGELFF

abundance: .
d_gene: TRBD2
v_gene: TRBV18
j_gene: TRBJ2-1
CDR3nt: TGTGCCAGCTCACTCGGGACTAGCGTACCCGAGCAGTTCTTC
CDR3aa: CASSLGTSVPEQFF

abundance: .
d_gene: TRBD1
v_gene: TRBV10-2
j_gene: TRBJ1-5
CDR3nt: TGCGCCAGCAGTACCCGTGGACAGGGCCACCAGCCCCAGCATTTT
CDR3aa: CASSTRGQGHQPQHF

abundance: .
d_gene: .
v_gene: TRBV4-1
j_gene: TRBJ2-1
CDR3nt: TGCGCCAGCAGCGATATCCTGTCGGGAGCGATCAATGAGCAGTTCTTC
CDR3aa: CASSDILSGAINEQFF

abundance: .
d_gene: .
v_gene: TRBV19
j_gene: TRBJ1-4
CDR3nt: TGTGCCAGTAGTACCTTAACAGGGCGTGAAAAACTGTTTTTT
CDR3aa: CASSTLTGREKLFF

abundance: once
d_gene: TRBD2
v_gene: TRBV2
j_gene: TRBJ2-3
CDR3nt: TGTGCCAGCAGTCAGAATCTAGCGGGGGGTACGCAGTATTTT
CDR3aa: CASSQNLAGGTQYF

abundance: .
d_gene: TRBD1
v_gene: TRBV11-2
j_gene: TRBJ1-3
CDR3nt: TGTGCCAGCAGCTTGGACAGGGGCTCTGGAAACACCATATATTTT
CDR3aa: CASSLDRGSGNTIYF

abundance: .
d_gene: .
v_gene: TRBV4-1
j_gene: TRBJ1-2
CDR3nt: TGCGCCAGCAGCCAAGAAAGGGGCAGTAACTATGGCTACACCTTC
CDR3aa: CASSQERGSNYGYTF

abundance: .
d_gene: .
v_gene: TRBV21-1
j_gene: TRBJ1-2
CDR3nt: TGTGCCAGCAGCAAAGGCGGGGTCGGCTATGGCTACACCTTC
CDR3aa: CASSKGGVGYGYTF

abundance: .
d_gene: TRBD2
v_gene: TRBV11-3
j_gene: TRBJ2-4
CDR3nt: TGTGCCAGCAGCCCCCCTAGCGGGGGGGCCGGAAGGGCCAAAAACATTCAGTACTTC
CDR3aa: CASSPPSGGAGRAKNIQYF

abundance: .
d_gene: .
v_gene: TRBV7-2
j_gene: TRBJ2-3
CDR3nt: TGTGCCAGCAGCCCTTTCGGGGAGTACACAGATACGCAGTATTTT
CDR3aa: CASSPFGEYTDTQYF

abundance: .
d_gene: .
v_gene: TRBV5-1
j_gene: TRBJ2-5
CDR3nt: TGCGCCAGCAGCTTGGCCGGTTCTGAGACCCAGTACTTC
CDR3aa: CASSLAGSETQYF

abundance: .
d_gene: .
v_gene: TRBV3-1/TRBV3-2
j_gene: TRBJ2-5
CDR3nt: TGTGCCAGCAGCACTCGACCCCCGGGGGTCATAAGGTACCAAGAGACCCAGTACTTC
CDR3aa: CASSTRPPGVIRYQETQYF

abundance: once
d_gene: TRBD2
v_gene: TRBV6-2/TRBV6-3
j_gene: TRBJ2-1
CDR3nt: TGTGCCAGCAGTCCGCTAGCGGGAGACCCCAATGAGCAGTTCTTC
CDR3aa: CASSPLAGDPNEQFF

abundance: .
d_gene: .
v_gene: TRBV9
j_gene: TRBJ1-1
CDR3nt: TGTGCCAGCAGCTCCGGGACACGAAACACTGAAGCTTTCTTT
CDR3aa: CASSSGTRNTEAFF

abundance: .
d_gene: .
v_gene: TRBV3-1/TRBV3-2
j_gene: TRBJ1-1
CDR3nt: TGTGCCAGCAGCCAAGATTGGGGGGACCTAGGGCATTTCTTT
CDR3aa: CASSQDWGDLGHFF

abundance: .
d_gene: .
v_gene: TRBV5-5
j_gene: TRBJ1-4
CDR3nt: TGTGCCAGCAGCTTGCCACAGATTGCAACTAATGAAAAACTGTTTTTT
CDR3aa: CASSLPQIATNEKLFF

abundance: .
d_gene: .
v_gene: TRBV6-5
j_gene: TRBJ1-2
CDR3nt: TGTGCCAGCCGGCGGGGGCATGGCTACACCTTC
CDR3aa: CASRRGHGYTF

abundance: .
d_gene: .
v_gene: TRBV6-5
j_gene: TRBJ1-2
CDR3nt: TGTGCCAGCAGTTACTCAACAGGGTCGAAGGGCTACACCTTC
CDR3aa: CASSYSTGSKGYTF

abundance: .
d_gene: TRBD1
v_gene: TRBV28
j_gene: TRBJ1-5
CDR3nt: TGTGCCAGCAGCCCACACAGGGGAGATCAGCCCCAGCATTTT
CDR3aa: CASSPHRGDQPQHF

abundance: .
d_gene: TRBD2
v_gene: TRBV5-5
j_gene: TRBJ2-5
CDR3nt: TGTGCCAGCAGCTTATTTAGCGGGGGCCAAGAGACCCAGTACTTC
CDR3aa: CASSLFSGGQETQYF

abundance: .
d_gene: TRBD1
v_gene: TRBV20-1
j_gene: TRBJ2-2
CDR3nt: TGCAGTGCTAGTGTCCAAACAGGGGACACCGGGGAGCTGTTTTTT
CDR3aa: CSASVQTGDTGELFF

abundance: once
d_gene: TRBD2
v_gene: TRBV5-1
j_gene: TRBJ2-7
CDR3nt: TGCGCCAGCAGCTTGCCGAGGGAGGGCGCCCACGAGCAGTACTTC
CDR3aa: CASSLPREGAHEQYF

abundance: .
d_gene: .
v_gene: TRBV3-1/TRBV3-2
j_gene: TRBJ1-6
CDR3nt: TGTGCCAGCAGCCAAGCGGGCACAGGTGATTCACCCCTCCACTTT
CDR3aa: CASSQAGTGDSPLHF

abundance: .
d_gene: .
v_gene: TRBV2
j_gene: TRBJ2-7
CDR3nt: TGTGCCAGCACGGTAACCCTCGAGCAGTACTTC
CDR3aa: CASTVTLEQYF

abundance: .
d_gene: TRBD2
v_gene: TRBV14
j_gene: TRBJ2-1
CDR3nt: TGTGCCAGCGGGACTAGCGGCGGGCTCCAGTTCTTC
CDR3aa: CASGTSGGLQFF

abundance: once
d_gene: .
v_gene: TRBV6-2/TRBV6-3
j_gene: TRBJ2-7
CDR3nt: TGTGCCAGCAGTTACACGGGACTTTCCTACGAGCAGTACTTC
CDR3aa: CASSYTGLSYEQYF

abundance: .
d_gene: TRBD1
v_gene: TRBV4-1
j_gene: TRBJ2-5
CDR3nt: TGCGCCAGCAGCCAACCATCGACAGGGGTAAACCAAGAGACCCAGTACTTC
CDR3aa: CASSQPSTGVNQETQYF

abundance: .
d_gene: .
v_gene: TRBV5-5
j_gene: TRBJ1-2
CDR3nt: TGTGCCAGCAGCTTGTCATCAGCGAACTATGGCTACACCTTC
CDR3aa: CASSLSSANYGYTF

abundance: .
d_gene: TRBD1
v_gene: TRBV6-6
j_gene: TRBJ1-6
CDR3nt: TGTGCCAGCGGTGGACAGGGGACTTCACCCCTCCACTTT
CDR3aa: CASGGQGTSPLHF

abundance: once
d_gene: TRBD1
v_gene: TRBV4-2
j_gene: TRBJ1-2
CDR3nt: TGTGCCAGCAGCCAAGATCCGGGACAGACTAACTATGGCTACACCTTC
CDR3aa: CASSQDPGQTNYGYTF

abundance: .
d_gene: TRBD1
v_gene: TRBV3-1/TRBV3-2
j_gene: TRBJ1-1
CDR3nt: TGTGCCAGCAGCTGGGACAGGGGGCTTGGGGTTGGGACTGAAGCTTTCTTT
CDR3aa: CASSWDRGLGVGTEAFF

abundance: .
d_gene: TRBD2
v_gene: TRBV9
j_gene: TRBJ2-7
CDR3nt: TGTGCCAGCAGCGTCAGGACTAGCGGGATTGATGAGCAGTACTTC
CDR3aa: CASSVRTSGIDEQYF

abundance: once
d_gene: .
v_gene: TRBV5-1
j_gene: TRBJ2-3
CDR3nt: TGCGCCAGCAGCTTGGCTAGCGGCACAGATACGCAGTATTTT
CDR3aa: CASSLASGTDTQYF

abundance: .
d_gene: .
v_gene: TRBV6-5
j_gene: TRBJ1-2
CDR3nt: TGTGCCAGCGGCTCCCCTCCAGGGGATTACTATGGCTACACCTTC
CDR3aa: CASGSPPGDYYGYTF

abundance: once
d_gene: .
v_gene: TRBV9
j_gene: TRBJ2-1
CDR3nt: TGTGCCAGCAGCGCGGACAGATACAATGAGCAGTTCTTC
CDR3aa: CASSADRYNEQFF

abundance: .
d_gene: .
v_gene: TRBV5-6
j_gene: TRBJ1-5
CDR3nt: TGTGCCAGCAGCTTGGGTCCGAGGGATCAGCCCCAGCATTTT
CDR3aa: CASSLGPRDQPQHF

abundance: .
d_gene: TRBD1
v_gene: TRBV24-1
j_gene: TRBJ2-5
CDR3nt: TGTGCCACCAGTGATTTCTTGACAGGGGGGGAAGAGACCCAGTACTTC
CDR3aa: CATSDFLTGGEETQYF

abundance: .
d_gene: TRBD1
v_gene: TRBV13
j_gene: TRBJ1-2
CDR3nt: TGTGCCAGCAGCTCGCGGACAGGGGGCTATGGCTACACCTTC
CDR3aa: CASSSRTGGYGYTF

abundance: .
d_gene: .
v_gene: TRBV2
j_gene: TRBJ1-4
CDR3nt: TGTGCCAGCAGTGCTCAGGTTAATGAAAAACTGTTTTTT
CDR3aa: CASSAQVNEKLFF

abundance: .
d_gene: .
v_gene: TRBV4-2
j_gene: TRBJ1-2
CDR3nt: TGTGCCAGCAGCCAAGAACCGGGACTTAGGGCCGGCTATGGCTACACCTTC
CDR3aa: CASSQEPGLRAGYGYTF

abundance: .
d_gene: TRBD1
v_gene: TRBV3-1/TRBV3-2
j_gene: TRBJ1-2
CDR3nt: TGTGCCAGCAGCCCCACAGGGACAGGGCTAGTCGATGGCTACACCTTC
CDR3aa: CASSPTGTGLVDGYTF

abundance: .
d_gene: .
v_gene: TRBV2
j_gene: TRBJ1-1
CDR3nt: TGTGCCAGCAGGAGGACGGGGACTGAAGCTTTCTTT
CDR3aa: CASRRTGTEAFF

abundance: once
d_gene: TRBD1
v_gene: TRBV28
j_gene: TRBJ1-2
CDR3nt: TGTGCCAGCTGCACCGGGACAGACCTCTATGGCTACACCTTC
CDR3aa: CASCTGTDLYGYTF

abundance: .
d_gene: TRBD1
v_gene: TRBV28
j_gene: TRBJ1-6
CDR3nt: TGTGCCAGCAGTACGCGGGACAGGGGGTTTTCACCCCTCCACTTT
CDR3aa: CASSTRDRGFSPLHF

abundance: .
d_gene: .
v_gene: TRBV3-1/TRBV3-2
j_gene: TRBJ1-1
CDR3nt: TGTGCCAGCAGCCAGCAGGGTGGCACTGAAGCTTTCTTT
CDR3aa: CASSQQGGTEAFF

abundance: few
d_gene: .
v_gene: TRBV19
j_gene: TRBJ1-1
CDR3nt: TGTGCCAGTAGTTCAACCAGAAGGGGCGGATACACTGAAGCTTTCTTT
CDR3aa: CASSSTRRGGYTEAFF

abundance: .
d_gene: TRBD2
v_gene: TRBV9
j_gene: TRBJ2-1
CDR3nt: TGTGCCAGCAGCGTAGAGCGGGGGAGGGATGAGCAGTTCTTC
CDR3aa: CASSVERGRDEQFF

abundance: .
d_gene: .
v_gene: TRBV15
j_gene: TRBJ1-4
CDR3nt: TGTGCCACCAGCTCAACAGCGGCCGCTGGGACTAATGAAAAACTGTTTTTT
CDR3aa: CATSSTAAAGTNEKLFF

abundance: .
d_gene: TRBD1
v_gene: TRBV4-2
j_gene: TRBJ2-7
CDR3nt: TGTGCCAGCAGCCAAGAGGGTCCCGGACAGGGAAGTACCTACGAGCAGTACTTC
CDR3aa: CASSQEGPGQGSTYEQYF

abundance: .
d_gene: TRBD1
v_gene: TRBV9
j_gene: TRBJ2-1
CDR3nt: TGTGCCAGCAGTGGGGACAGAGGCAATGAGCAGTTCTTC
CDR3aa: CASSGDRGNEQFF